These 9 T cell receptor beta chains came from one sample sequenced in a study of brain T cells in children with intractable seizures (dated by TCRdb to the early 2020s). This sample's time point label indicates: blood from clinic visit 5 months post-surgery; TSC patient then seizure free. The library was produced with the immunoSEQ multiplex PCR assay. This immuneACCESS table, as held by TCRdb, lists in-frame sequences with V and J called but not all clones. Of the missing ones, under half trace to an unresolved V gene in checked studies; the others have no known cause. The table for this sample lists 340,000 or so clones; over 90% of them were counted only once. In total, the top ten clones hold 5.7% of the sample. The sample here was peripheral blood, taken roughly 5 months after surgery. The receptors stem from a boy younger than two with tuberous sclerosis and intractable seizures.

In DNA, the CDR3 is TGTGCCAGCAGCTCCGGGACAGGCGGTGCCGGGGAGCTGTTTTTT. As protein: CASSSGTGGAGELFF. The chain carries TRBV11-2 and TRBJ2-2, with 8 bases aligning to TRBD1. The V segment lost 4 bases and the J segment 6 bases; nucleotides outside the gene matches: 7. The CDR3 extends over 15 amino acids. CDR1 SGHAT and CDR2 FQNNGV come from the germline V gene.

The chain links TRBV7-9 to TRBJ2-3, with no clear D. Trimming took off 6 bases at V and 0 bases at J, with 7 bases between the two ends. This CDR3 contains 13 residues. The germline gives CDR1 SEHNR, CDR2 FQNEAQ (reference sequence). The CDR3 protein is CASRHSSTDTQYF. CDR3 bases: TGTGCCAGCAGACATTCTAGCACAGATACGCAGTATTTT.

V usage is TRBV19 and J usage is TRBJ2-2; 9 bases agree with TRBD2. The J segment lost 2 bases and the V segment lost 0 bases, leaving 4 bases of the junction unmatched. The CDR3 has 17 amino acids. Germline V CDR1 and CDR2: LNHDA, SQIVND (reference sequence). CDR3 sequence (DNA): TGTGCCAGTAGTATAGATGGGCTAGCGGGAAACACCGGGGAGCTGTTTTTT. This codes for CASSIDGLAGNTGELFF.

This clone was seen once. The rearrangement links TRBV7-3 to TRBJ2-1; D uncertain. Trimming left V 2 bases short and J 7 bases short, with 12 bases between. The CDR3 has 14 amino acids. Germline loops: CDR1 SGHTA, CDR2 FQGTGA. CDR3 nucleotides: TGTGCCAGCAGCTTACCAGGTCGCGGAAATGAGCAGTTCTTC. Residues: CASSLPGRGNEQFF.

The chain uses TRBV27 and TRBJ1-1; D is unclear. Trimming removed 2 bases from V and 4 bases from J, with 11 bases in between. The CDR3 extends over 14 amino acids. The germline gives CDR1 MNHEY, CDR2 SMNVEV (reference sequence). The CDR3 sequence: CASSLGSAPTEAFF. DNA of the CDR3: TGTGCCAGCAGTTTAGGCAGTGCCCCCACTGAAGCTTTCTTT.

The rearrangement links TRBV7-2 to TRBJ1-1, with 7 bases lining up with TRBD1. The J segment lost 8 bases and the V segment lost 4 bases, leaving 13 bases of the junction unmatched. CDR1 SGHTA and CDR2 FQGNSA come from the germline V gene. The CDR3 spans 15 residues. The CDR3 bases are TGTGCCAGCAGCTCTATTCCCCGGGACAGAAAAGAAGCTTTCTTT. Translating gives CASSSIPRDRKEAFF.

V is TRBV7-2 and J is TRBJ2-1; D is perhaps TRBD2 (6 bases). V was trimmed by 1 base and J by 7 bases, leaving 17 bases between them. The CDR3 is made up of 16 amino acids. Germline lookup yields CDR1 SGHTA and CDR2 FQGNSA. The CDR3, as DNA: TGTGCCAGCAGCTTAGTGGTGGGAGGTGGCGGAAATGAGCAGTTCTTC. It yields the protein CASSLVVGGGGNEQFF.

V gene TRBV5-1 combines with J gene TRBJ1-1, with unresolved D. V lost 5 bases to trimming and J lost 0 bases, with 5 bases between them. This CDR3 has 12 amino acids. The germline V gene encodes CDR1 SGHRS and CDR2 YFSETQ. Written as DNA, the CDR3 is TGCGCCAGCAGTCACCTGAACACTGAAGCTTTCTTT. Translated: CASSHLNTEAFF.

The rearrangement joins TRBV11-2 to TRBJ2-7; possible D gene TRBD1, 6 bases. Per germline, CDR1 SGHAT and CDR2 FQNNGV. This CDR3 region has 13 residues. Trimming removed 3 bases from V and 6 bases from J, with 12 bases in between. CDR3 nucleotides: TGTGCCAGCAGCTTTGGACAGTCGTCCGAGCAGTACTTC. Protein: CASSFGQSSEQYF.